The 7 T cell receptor beta chains below come from one sample, sequenced in a study of T cell clusters in autoimmune cytopenias. TRB was amplified by touch-down multiplex PCR, primer pools A and B combined. TCRdb reprocessed the multiplex PCR reads; each CDR3 protein has one entry and no DNA is given. This repertoire includes about 2,700 distinct CDR3 sequences. TRB amplification used roughly 250 ng of peripheral blood genomic DNA. This sample was also put to use in a study of T cell repertoires in aging, cancer and after chemotherapy.

The sample consisted of peripheral blood. The receptors come from a human donor with an autoimmune cytopenia or autoimmune hepatitis (not recorded which).

This clonotype ranks as medium-sized (0.01 to 0.1%) in terms of frequency. The chain carries TRBV12-3 or TRBV12-4 and TRBJ2-2; without DNA, the TCRdb call of TRBD1 cannot be checked. This CDR3 region has 16 residues. This CDR3 reads CASSLGGRGPQGELFF.

This clonotype is classed as medium-sized by frequency. The chain carries TRBV27 and TRBJ2-2; without DNA, the TCRdb call of TRBD2 cannot be checked. The germline V gene has CDR1 MNHEY and CDR2 SMNVEV (reference sequence). The CDR3 sequence is 16 residues long. The CDR3 is CASSLAGGKRTGELFF.

By frequency, this clonotype is medium-sized. The rearrangement links TRBV6-2 or TRBV6-3 to TRBJ2-7; checking the TCRdb D call of TRBD2 is not possible without DNA. CDR1 and CDR2 (germline): MNHEY, SVGEGT. The CDR3 has 15 residues. The CDR3 spells CASSPLGLAGYEQYF.

V usage is TRBV5-6 and J usage is TRBJ1-2; TCRdb's D call of TRBD1 is untestable without DNA. This CDR3 is 13 amino acids long. Germline V lookup: CDR1 SGHDT, CDR2 YYEEEE. CDR3: CASSFNTGYGYTF. Variable domain in full (rest from reference TRBV5-6 and TRBJ1-2): DAGVTQSPTHLIKTRGQQVTLRCSPKSGHDTVSWYQQALGQGPQFIFQYYEEEERQRGNFPDRFSGHQFPNYSSELNVNALLLGDSALYLCASSFNTGYGYTFGSGTRLTVV.

By frequency, this clonotype registers medium-sized. This chain links TRBV11-1 with TRBJ2-6. Germline-derived CDR1 and CDR2 are SGHAT and FQDESV (reference sequence). The CDR3 runs 16 residues. CDR3 in amino acids: CASSFRRGSGANVLTF.

This clonotype counts as medium-sized by frequency. V usage is TRBV6-1 and J usage is TRBJ2-7; TCRdb proposes TRBD2, but this gene call is untestable without DNA. This CDR3 comprises 15 residues. Looked up from germline, CDR1 is MNHNS and CDR2 is SASEGT. The CDR3 region is CASRSGPQSGETQYF.

This clonotype is called medium-sized (0.01 to 0.1%) based on its frequency. The chain couples TRBV19 to TRBJ2-5; TCRdb proposes TRBD1, but this gene call is untestable without DNA. This CDR3 comprises 15 residues. Germline V lookup: CDR1 LNHDA, CDR2 SQIVND (reference sequence). CDR3 protein: CASSIQGGFQETQYF.